The 5 T cell receptor beta chains presented below share a single source sample, sequenced in a study of blood T cells in healthy people across ages. The authors ran a second PCR of roughly 6 to 12 cycles using a sample-barcoded 5' primer and a J-beta primer mix. Each CDR3 protein is one row after TCRdb ran MiXCR on the 5' RACE reads. The sample has just over 800,000 distinct CDR3 sequences, 62% seen once. The sequenced material came from blood. Receptors originate from a man aged 25 to 40 in good health.

The chain combines TRBV10-3 with TRBJ2-1; TRBD2 matches 11 bases. Germline CDR1 ENHRY, CDR2 SYGVKD. The CDR3 extends over 19 amino acids. V trimming: 3 bases; J trimming: 0 bases; junction bases outside the gene matches: 10. The CDR3 sequence: CAISDPTSGAPSSYNEQFF. In DNA, the CDR3 is TGTGCCATCAGTGATCCGACTAGCGGGGCCCCGAGCTCCTACAATGAGCAGTTCTTC.

Only one count was recorded for this clonotype. V usage is TRBV20-1 and J usage is TRBJ2-3; 9 positions agree with TRBD2. CDR1 and CDR2 (germline): DFQATT, SNEGSKA (reference sequence). This CDR3 is 16 amino acids long. CDR3 residues: CSPDAAGGPNTDTQYF. CDR3 nucleotide sequence: TGCAGCCCCGACGCGGCGGGGGGGCCGAACACAGATACGCAGTATTTT.

This clonotype occurred a few times. This chain links TRBV2 with TRBJ1-5, with 10 bases matching TRBD1. This CDR3 comprises 14 residues. Germline trimming cut 4 bases from V and 6 bases from J; bases unmatched to any gene: 3. CDR1 and CDR2 from the germline V gene are SNHLY and FYNNEI. CDR3: CASSGDRGTQPQHF. CDR3 coding DNA: TGTGCCAGCAGTGGGGACAGGGGTACTCAGCCCCAGCATTTT.

V is TRBV9 and J is TRBJ2-7; TRBD2 agrees at 11 bases. The CDR3 runs 15 residues. The V gene's germline CDR1 is SGDLS and CDR2 YYNGEE. J lost 0 bases, V lost 4 bases, and 3 bases had no gene match. For the CDR3, the DNA is TGTGCCAGCAGCACTAGCGGGGGCACCTCCTACGAGCAGTACTTC. Translated: CASSTSGGTSYEQYF.

This clonotype was observed once. The chain carries TRBV10-3 and TRBJ2-1; 11 bases match TRBD2. The CDR3 covers 14 residues. V gave up 8 bases and J gave up 7 bases; unmatched junction bases: 7. CDR1 is ENHRY and CDR2 is SYGVKD in the germline V gene. The DNA for the CDR3 is TGTGCCATCGGTACTAGCGGGGGAATGAATGAGCAGTTCTTC. This sequence encodes CAIGTSGGMNEQFF.